This record concerns one TCR beta chain sequence. What it binds is not known. The data originate from a study of regulatory T cells in long-lasting Graves disease. Relying on iRepertoire HTBI primers and Arm-PCR of CDR3 regions, the team built TCR beta libraries. TCRdb re-derived calls from the multiplex PCR reads in MiXCR, one entry per CDR3 protein. The sample records 400,000 or so distinct CDR3 sequences, around 24% being singletons. Time point of the sample: persistent/refractory GD, antithyroid drugs over 5 years with positive TRAb. Isolated PBMC RNA provided the starting material for the TCR library. Study-level results: Persistent disease favored TRBV28, TRBJ1-2 and TRBJ2-5. A reduction in accuracy may have resulted from the small sample size. Patients with persistent disease shared some 2,900 public clonotypes, outpacing the approximately 870 shared by new patients.

This CDR3 has 16 residues. With 7 bases clipped from V and 3 bases from J, the junction kept 10 bases outside the gene matches. CDR1 is GTSNPN, CDR2 SVGIG, per germline (reference sequence). The rearrangement uses TRBV30 and TRBJ2-7; TRBD2 agrees at 15 bases. This clonotype originated in a female donor with Graves disease. The specimen comprised peripheral blood mononuclear cells (PBMCs), sampled when the disease was refractory, from a patient treated with antithyroid drugs. In DNA, the CDR3 is TGTGCCTTTAACGCCGGACTAGCGGGAGGGATCTACGAGCAGTACTTC. It encodes CAFNAGLAGGIYEQYF.